A selection of T cell receptor beta chains follows, all from one sample in a study of T cell clones after liver transplantation. Only in-frame clones appear in the TCRdb table, and some are missing; sequencing was by immunoSEQ multiplex PCR. The profile shows roughly 72,000 clones, 84% of them singletons. Material: CD4+ T cells from blood, obtained 48 months after liver transplant. These receptors originate from a human patient who received a liver transplant. Some T cells may be provided by the graft donor. The CDR3 runs from the conserved cysteine through the conserved F or W. The order of the fields is D gene, V gene, J gene, clone size, CDR3 protein, CDR3 DNA. The D gene is left open where the match is weak. A row's size may be missing; if present it is once, few, many or a size class.

.	TRBV11-2	TRBJ2-7	.	CASSLGIRDNYEQYF	TGTGCCAGCAGCTTGGGTATCCGGGACAACTACGAGCAGTACTTC
.	TRBV5-1	TRBJ1-1	.	CASSSGQLTGNTEAFF	TGCGCCAGCAGCTCTGGTCAATTGACAGGGAACACTGAAGCTTTCTTT
.	TRBV5-1	TRBJ1-5	.	CASSLGVSGASNQPQHF	TGCGCCAGCAGCTTGGGAGTATCGGGTGCTAGCAATCAGCCCCAGCATTTT
TRBD2	TRBV7-9	TRBJ2-1	.	CASSLSVVAGDNEQFF	TGTGCCAGCAGCTTAAGTGTGGTAGCGGGGGACAATGAGCAGTTCTTC
.	TRBV2	TRBJ2-5	.	CASSRGQETQYF	TGTGCCAGCAGCAGGGGCCAAGAGACCCAGTACTTC
.	TRBV20-1	TRBJ2-7	.	CSATRGYEQYF	TGCAGTGCCACTAGGGGCTACGAGCAGTACTTC
TRBD2	TRBV28	TRBJ2-3	.	CASPPSGRGVDTQYF	TGTGCCAGCCCTCCTAGCGGGAGAGGTGTAGATACGCAGTATTTT
TRBD1	TRBV27	TRBJ1-2	.	CASSTLTGAVYGYTF	TGTGCCAGCAGTACGTTGACAGGGGCTGTCTATGGCTACACCTTC
.	TRBV2	TRBJ2-5	.	CASRLSGETQYF	TGTGCCAGCAGGCTCAGTGGCGAGACCCAGTACTTC
.	TRBV7-2	TRBJ2-1	.	CASSLAATNEQFF	TGTGCCAGCAGCTTAGCGGCCACCAATGAGCAGTTCTTC
TRBD1	TRBV5-1	TRBJ1-2	.	CASSPQGDYGYTF	TGCGCCAGCAGCCCCCAGGGGGACTATGGCTACACCTTC
TRBD2	TRBV18	TRBJ2-3	.	CASSPIAGDSLDTQYF	TGTGCCAGCTCACCTATAGCGGGGGACTCGTTAGATACGCAGTATTTT
.	TRBV6-5	TRBJ1-2	.	CASSYGGGRNYGYTF	TGTGCCAGCAGTTACGGGGGGGGGAGAAACTATGGCTACACCTTC
TRBD1	TRBV19	TRBJ1-4	.	CASRSGSGGTDEKLFF	TGTGCCAGTAGGTCCGGATCAGGGGGCACAGATGAAAAACTGTTTTTT
TRBD1	TRBV2	TRBJ1-1	.	CASSPRDSHTEAFF	TGTGCCAGCAGCCCCAGGGACAGTCACACTGAAGCTTTCTTT
.	TRBV7-6	TRBJ2-7	.	CASSLDLTYEQYF	TGTGCCAGCAGCCTGGACTTAACCTACGAGCAGTACTTC
.	TRBV7-9	TRBJ1-4	once	CASSLDSGGQNEKLFF	TGTGCCAGCAGCTTAGATAGTGGGGGCCAAAATGAAAAACTGTTTTTT
TRBD1	TRBV4-2	TRBJ1-2	.	CASSQGGQGLGYGYTF	TGTGCCAGCAGCCAAGGGGGACAGGGGCTCGGCTATGGCTACACCTTC
.	TRBV6-5	TRBJ2-1	.	CASKGQIDSNEQFF	TGTGCCAGCAAAGGACAGATAGACTCGAATGAGCAGTTCTTC
.	TRBV5-1	TRBJ2-5	.	CASSLGWIQETQYF	TGCGCCAGCAGCTTGGGGTGGATACAAGAGACCCAGTACTTC
.	TRBV7-2	TRBJ1-1	.	CASSFSQNTEAFF	TGTGCCAGCAGCTTCTCACAGAACACTGAAGCTTTCTTT
TRBD1	TRBV10-1	TRBJ1-5	.	CASRTGGRGGNQPQHF	TGCGCCAGCAGGACAGGGGGCCGAGGAGGCAATCAGCCCCAGCATTTT
TRBD2	TRBV29-1	TRBJ2-1	.	CSTTSGNNEQFF	TGCAGCACGACTAGCGGGAACAATGAGCAGTTCTTC
.	TRBV7-2	TRBJ1-1	.	CASSLLSGRGSPTEAFF	TGTGCCAGCAGCTTACTTTCCGGGAGGGGGTCCCCCACTGAAGCTTTCTTT
.	TRBV4-1	TRBJ2-2	medium-sized	CASSQVGLRTNTGELFF	TGCGCCAGCAGCCAAGTGGGTCTACGGACTAACACCGGGGAGCTGTTTTTT
.	TRBV15	TRBJ2-7	.	CATSSLGYEQYF	TGTGCCACCAGCAGTCTAGGATACGAGCAGTACTTC
.	TRBV6-5	TRBJ1-2	.	CASREHGQNYGYTF	TGTGCCAGCAGGGAACACGGACAGAACTATGGCTACACCTTC
.	TRBV5-4	TRBJ2-7	.	CASSPDAGSSYEQYF	TGTGCCAGCAGCCCGGACGCAGGAAGCTCCTACGAGCAGTACTTC
.	TRBV6-1	TRBJ1-5	.	CASKQYSNQPQHF	TGTGCCAGCAAACAGTATAGCAATCAGCCCCAGCATTTT
TRBD1	TRBV7-9	TRBJ1-1	.	CASSLQGAEAFF	TGTGCCAGCAGCCTACAGGGGGCTGAAGCTTTCTTT
.	TRBV11-2	TRBJ1-2	.	CASSSNRRSNYGYTF	TGTGCCAGCAGCTCCAACAGGAGATCTAACTATGGCTACACCTTC
.	TRBV5-1	TRBJ2-3	.	CASSLEGLRAPDTQYF	TGCGCCAGCAGCTTGGAGGGCCTTCGAGCCCCAGATACGCAGTATTTT
.	TRBV11-2	TRBJ1-3	once	CASSLMSGTGNTIYF	TGTGCCAGCAGCTTAATGTCAGGGACTGGAAACACCATATATTTT
.	TRBV28	TRBJ1-1	.	CASSLRTVNTEAFF	TGTGCCAGCAGTTTGCGGACCGTAAACACTGAAGCTTTCTTT
TRBD1	TRBV4-1	TRBJ1-4	few	CASSHTQTGKGEKLFF	TGCGCCAGCAGCCACACCCAGACAGGGAAGGGTGAAAAACTGTTTTTT
.	TRBV4-3	TRBJ1-2	.	CASSQLGGNGYTF	TGCGCCAGCAGCCAATTAGGTGGTAATGGCTACACCTTC
.	TRBV6-5	TRBJ1-2	.	CASSYSLSGTRYGYTF	TGTGCCAGCAGTTATTCGCTCTCCGGGACAAGATATGGCTACACCTTC
.	TRBV4-1	TRBJ2-1	.	CASSQEDSDNEQFF	TGCGCCAGCAGCCAAGAGGATTCAGACAATGAGCAGTTCTTC
TRBD2	TRBV7-2	TRBJ2-5	.	CASLSRRGGQETQYF	TGTGCCAGCCTCTCACGCCGGGGGGGTCAGGAGACCCAGTACTTC
.	TRBV7-9	TRBJ2-7	.	CASSFQGSSSYEQYF	TGTGCCAGCAGCTTCCAGGGGTCGAGCTCCTACGAGCAGTACTTC
.	TRBV7-3	TRBJ2-7	.	CASSLASTGKSSYEQYF	TGTGCCAGCAGCTTAGCCTCGACCGGGAAATCCTCCTACGAGCAGTACTTC
TRBD1	TRBV11-2	TRBJ1-1	once	CASSSQGGTEAFF	TGTGCCAGCAGCTCACAGGGGGGCACTGAAGCTTTCTTT
TRBD1	TRBV28	TRBJ1-2	.	CASSSTGTGDYGYTF	TGTGCCAGCAGTTCAACCGGGACAGGGGACTATGGCTACACCTTC
.	TRBV5-1	TRBJ2-3	once	CASSLARGSSTDTQYF	TGCGCCAGCAGCTTGGCCCGGGGCTCTAGCACAGATACGCAGTATTTT
.	TRBV27	TRBJ2-7	.	CASSLSSASYEQYF	TGTGCCAGCAGTTTAAGCAGTGCATCCTACGAGCAGTACTTC
TRBD1	TRBV20-1	TRBJ2-7	.	CSSIRTGKQYF	TGCAGTTCTATTAGGACAGGGAAGCAGTACTTC
.	TRBV7-7	TRBJ2-5	once	CASSRLAQETQYF	TGTGCTAGCAGCCGACTGGCCCAAGAGACCCAGTACTTC
.	TRBV9	TRBJ1-5	.	CASSPGLSSNQPQHF	TGTGCCAGCAGCCCCGGCCTCTCTAGCAATCAGCCCCAGCATTTT
.	TRBV7-9	TRBJ2-5	once	CASSPISGIQETQYF	TGTGCCAGCAGCCCAATTAGCGGAATACAAGAGACCCAGTACTTC